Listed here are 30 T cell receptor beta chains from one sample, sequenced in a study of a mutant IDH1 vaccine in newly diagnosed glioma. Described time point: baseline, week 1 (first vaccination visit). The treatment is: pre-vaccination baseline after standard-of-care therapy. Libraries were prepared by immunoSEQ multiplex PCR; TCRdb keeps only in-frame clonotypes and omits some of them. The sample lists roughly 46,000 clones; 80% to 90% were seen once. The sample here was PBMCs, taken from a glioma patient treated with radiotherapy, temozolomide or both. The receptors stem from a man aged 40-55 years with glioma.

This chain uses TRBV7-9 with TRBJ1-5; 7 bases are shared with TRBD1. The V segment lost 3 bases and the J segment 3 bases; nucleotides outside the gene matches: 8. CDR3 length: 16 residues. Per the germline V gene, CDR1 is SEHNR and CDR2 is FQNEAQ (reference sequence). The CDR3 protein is CASSFQTGIFNQPQHF. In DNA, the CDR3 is TGTGCCAGCAGCTTCCAGACAGGGATATTCAATCAGCCCCAGCATTTT.

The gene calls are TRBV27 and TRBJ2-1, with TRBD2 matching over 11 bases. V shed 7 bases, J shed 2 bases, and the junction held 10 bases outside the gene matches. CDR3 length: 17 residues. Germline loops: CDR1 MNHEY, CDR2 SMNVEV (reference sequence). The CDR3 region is CASTEGATSGTYNEQFF. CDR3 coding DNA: TGTGCCAGCACGGAAGGAGCGACTAGCGGGACCTACAATGAGCAGTTCTTC.

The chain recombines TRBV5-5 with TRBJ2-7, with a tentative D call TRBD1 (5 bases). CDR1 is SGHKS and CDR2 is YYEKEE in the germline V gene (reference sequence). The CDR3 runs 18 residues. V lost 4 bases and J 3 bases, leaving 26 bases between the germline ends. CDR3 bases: TGTGCCAGCAGCCCGGACCGGCCACAGGTGTTCGGCGGCTACGAGCAGTACTTC. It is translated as CASSPDRPQVFGGYEQYF.

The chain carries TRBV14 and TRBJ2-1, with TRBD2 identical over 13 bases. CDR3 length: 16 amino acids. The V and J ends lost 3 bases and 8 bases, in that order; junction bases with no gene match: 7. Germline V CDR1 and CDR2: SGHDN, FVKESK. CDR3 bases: TGTGCCAGCAGCCATCAAGGACTAGCGGGAGAGGATGAGCAGTTCTTC. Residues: CASSHQGLAGEDEQFF.

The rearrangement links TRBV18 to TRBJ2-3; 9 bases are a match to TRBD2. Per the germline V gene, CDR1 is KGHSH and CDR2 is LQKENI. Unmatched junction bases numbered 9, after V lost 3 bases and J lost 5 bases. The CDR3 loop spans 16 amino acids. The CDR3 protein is CASSPDMLAGIDTQYF. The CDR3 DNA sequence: TGTGCCAGCTCACCCGACATGCTAGCGGGAATAGATACGCAGTATTTT.

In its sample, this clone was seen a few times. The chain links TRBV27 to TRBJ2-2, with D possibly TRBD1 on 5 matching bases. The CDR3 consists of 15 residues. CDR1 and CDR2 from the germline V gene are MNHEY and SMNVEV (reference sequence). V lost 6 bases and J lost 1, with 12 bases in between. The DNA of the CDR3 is TGTGCCAGCAGACCTGCTCAGGGGAACACCGGGGAGCTGTTTTTT. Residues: CASRPAQGNTGELFF.

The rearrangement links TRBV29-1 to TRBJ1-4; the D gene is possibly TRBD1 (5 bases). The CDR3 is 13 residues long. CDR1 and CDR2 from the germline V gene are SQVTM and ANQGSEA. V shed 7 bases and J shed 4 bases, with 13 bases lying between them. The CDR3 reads CSARDGNNEKLFF. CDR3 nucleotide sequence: TGCAGCGCACGGGACGGAAATAATGAAAAACTGTTTTTT.

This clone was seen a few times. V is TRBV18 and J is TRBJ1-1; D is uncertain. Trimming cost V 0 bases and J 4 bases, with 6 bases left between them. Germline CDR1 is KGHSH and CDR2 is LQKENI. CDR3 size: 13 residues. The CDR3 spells CASSPPVSTEAFF. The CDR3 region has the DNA TGTGCCAGCTCACCACCCGTTTCCACTGAAGCTTTCTTT.

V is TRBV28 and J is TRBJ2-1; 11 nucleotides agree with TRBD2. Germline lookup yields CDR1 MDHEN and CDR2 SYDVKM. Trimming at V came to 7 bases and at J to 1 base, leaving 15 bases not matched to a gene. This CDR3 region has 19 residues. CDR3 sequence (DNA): TGTGCCAGCAACCCTTTCGGGGCTAGCGGGAGGATTTCCTACAATGAGCAGTTCTTC. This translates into CASNPFGASGRISYNEQFF.

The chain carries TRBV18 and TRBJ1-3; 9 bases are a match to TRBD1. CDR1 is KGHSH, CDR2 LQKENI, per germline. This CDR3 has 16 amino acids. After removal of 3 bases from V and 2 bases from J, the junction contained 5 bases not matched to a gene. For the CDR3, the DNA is TGTGCCAGCTCACCCTCACAGGGGGCGACTGGAAACACCATATATTTT. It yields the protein CASSPSQGATGNTIYF.

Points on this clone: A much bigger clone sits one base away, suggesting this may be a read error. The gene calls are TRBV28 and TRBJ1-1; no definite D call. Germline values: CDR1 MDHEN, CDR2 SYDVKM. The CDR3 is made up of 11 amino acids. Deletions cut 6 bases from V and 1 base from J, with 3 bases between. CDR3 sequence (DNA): TGTGCCAGCAGAGAGAACACTGAAGCTTTCTTT. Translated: CASRENTEAFF. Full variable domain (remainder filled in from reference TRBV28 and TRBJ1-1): DVKVTQSSRYLVKRTGEKVFLECVQDMDHENMFWYRQDPGLGLRLIYFSYDVKMKEKGDIPEGYSVSREKKERFSLILESASTNQTSMYLCASRENTEAFFGQGTRLTVV.

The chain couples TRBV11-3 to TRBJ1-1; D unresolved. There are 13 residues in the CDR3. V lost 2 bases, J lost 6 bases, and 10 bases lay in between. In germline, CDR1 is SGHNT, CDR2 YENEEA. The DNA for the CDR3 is TGTGCCAGCAGCTTAACCGGGAAATCTGAAGCTTTCTTT. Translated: CASSLTGKSEAFF. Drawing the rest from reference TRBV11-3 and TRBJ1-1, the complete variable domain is EAGVVQSPRYKIIEKKQPVAFWCNPISGHNTLYWYLQNLGQGPELLIRYENEEAVDDSQLPKDRFSAERLKGVDSTLKIQPAELGDSAVYLCASSLTGKSEAFFGQGTRLTVV.

The CDR3: CASTGSSSYEQYF. CDR3 bases: TGCGCCAGCACAGGGAGTAGCTCCTACGAGCAGTACTTC. J is TRBJ2-7 and V is TRBV5-1; D tentatively fits TRBD1 or TRBD2 (5 bases each). There are 13 residues in the CDR3. Trimming took 6 bases from V and 0 from J, leaving 10 bases between them. Looked up from germline, CDR1 is SGHRS and CDR2 is YFSETQ. The whole variable domain, remainder taken from reference TRBV5-1 and TRBJ2-7, is KAGVTQTPRYLIKTRGQQVTLSCSPISGHRSVSWYQQTPGQGLQFLFEYFSETQRNKGNFPGRFSGRQFSNSRSEMNVSTLELGDSALYLCASTGSSSYEQYFGPGTRLTVT.

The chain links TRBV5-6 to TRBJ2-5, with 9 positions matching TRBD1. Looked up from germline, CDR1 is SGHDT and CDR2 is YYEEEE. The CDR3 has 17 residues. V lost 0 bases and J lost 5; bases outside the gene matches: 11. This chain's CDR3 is CASSLELGQGLLETQYF. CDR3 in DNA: TGTGCCAGCAGCTTGGAGTTAGGACAGGGGTTATTGGAGACCCAGTACTTC.

Written as DNA, the CDR3 is TGTGCCAGCAGCTCGCAGGGGGGCGGGAGAAAGACCCAGTACTTC. Its protein is CASSSQGGGRKTQYF. The chain has TRBV5-6 and TRBJ2-5; D possibly matches TRBD1 or TRBD2 (7 bases each). Germline values: CDR1 SGHDT, CDR2 YYEEEE. This CDR3 is built from 15 residues. V lost 3 bases and J 6 bases, leaving 18 bases between the germline ends.

The CDR3 region is CASSRVAENLYEQYF. The CDR3, as DNA: TGTGCCAGTAGTCGGGTGGCAGAGAACCTCTACGAGCAGTACTTC. The rearrangement joins TRBV19 to TRBJ2-7; no clear D gene. Trimming took 5 bases from V and 3 from J, leaving 17 bases between them. Germline V gives CDR1 LNHDA, CDR2 SQIVND (reference sequence). This CDR3 is built from 15 residues.

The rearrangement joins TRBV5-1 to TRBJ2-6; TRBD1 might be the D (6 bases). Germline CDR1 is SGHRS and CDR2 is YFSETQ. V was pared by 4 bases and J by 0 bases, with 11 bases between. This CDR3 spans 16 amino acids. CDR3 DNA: TGCGCCAGCAGCGAGGGACACAGCTCTGGGGCCAACGTCCTGACTTTC. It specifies CASSEGHSSGANVLTF.

The CDR3 bases are TGTGCCAGCAGTGAGGGTGAGAACTATGGCTACACCTTC. As protein: CASSEGENYGYTF. This chain links TRBV2 with TRBJ1-2; D is undetermined. This CDR3 contains 13 residues. Germline V gene lookup returns CDR1 SNHLY and CDR2 FYNNEI. The ends were cut back, 3 bases at V and 2 bases at J, with 7 bases in the middle.

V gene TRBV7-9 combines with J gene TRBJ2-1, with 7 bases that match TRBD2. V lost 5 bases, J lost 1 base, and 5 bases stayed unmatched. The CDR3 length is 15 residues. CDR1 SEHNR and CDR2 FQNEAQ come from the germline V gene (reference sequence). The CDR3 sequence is CASSPRTRSYNEQFF. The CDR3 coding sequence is TGTGCCAGCAGCCCCAGGACTAGATCCTACAATGAGCAGTTCTTC.

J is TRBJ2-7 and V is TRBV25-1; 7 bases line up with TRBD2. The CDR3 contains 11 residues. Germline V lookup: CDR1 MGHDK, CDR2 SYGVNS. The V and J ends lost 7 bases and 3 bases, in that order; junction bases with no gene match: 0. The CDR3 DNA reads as TGTGCCAGCACTAGCGGCTACGAGCAGTACTTC. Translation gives CASTSGYEQYF.

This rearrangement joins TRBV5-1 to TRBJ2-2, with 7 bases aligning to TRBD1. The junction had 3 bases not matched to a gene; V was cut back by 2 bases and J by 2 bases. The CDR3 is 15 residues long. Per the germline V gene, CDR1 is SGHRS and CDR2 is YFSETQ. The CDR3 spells CASSFRQGNTGELFF. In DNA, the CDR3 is TGCGCCAGCAGCTTCCGACAGGGTAACACCGGGGAGCTGTTTTTT. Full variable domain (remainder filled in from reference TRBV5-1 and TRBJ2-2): KAGVTQTPRYLIKTRGQQVTLSCSPISGHRSVSWYQQTPGQGLQFLFEYFSETQRNKGNFPGRFSGRQFSNSRSEMNVSTLELGDSALYLCASSFRQGNTGELFFGEGSRLTVL.

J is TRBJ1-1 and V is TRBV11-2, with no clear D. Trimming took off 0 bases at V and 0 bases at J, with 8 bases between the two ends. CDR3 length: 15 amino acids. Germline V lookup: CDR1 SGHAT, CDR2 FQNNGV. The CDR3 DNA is TGTGCCAGCAGCTTAGATCTGGGGATGAACACTGAAGCTTTCTTT. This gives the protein CASSLDLGMNTEAFF. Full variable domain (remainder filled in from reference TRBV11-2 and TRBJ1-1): EAGVAQSPRYKIIEKRQSVAFWCNPISGHATLYWYQQILGQGPKLLIQFQNNGVVDDSQLPKDRFSAERLKGVDSTLKIQPAKLEDSAVYLCASSLDLGMNTEAFFGQGTRLTVV.

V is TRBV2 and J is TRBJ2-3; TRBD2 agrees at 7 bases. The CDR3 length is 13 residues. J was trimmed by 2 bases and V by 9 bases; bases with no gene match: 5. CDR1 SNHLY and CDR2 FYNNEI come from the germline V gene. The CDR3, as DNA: TGTGCCAGACGGGAGGCCCTCACAGATACGCAGTATTTT. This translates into CARREALTDTQYF.

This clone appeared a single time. The CDR3 loop is CASSRNNEQFF. The CDR3 nucleotides read TGCGCCAGCAGCCGAAACAATGAGCAGTTCTTC. The chain joins TRBV4-1 to TRBJ2-1; D unresolved. The CDR3 runs 11 residues. From germline, CDR1 is MGHRA and CDR2 YSYEKL. Trimming removed 4 bases at V and 5 bases at J, with 3 bases between.

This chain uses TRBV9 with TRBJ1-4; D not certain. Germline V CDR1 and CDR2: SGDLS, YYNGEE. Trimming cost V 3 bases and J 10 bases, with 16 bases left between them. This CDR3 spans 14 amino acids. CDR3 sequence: CASSARHSEGKLFF. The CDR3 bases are TGTGCCAGCAGCGCCCGCCACTCCGAGGGAAAACTGTTTTTT.

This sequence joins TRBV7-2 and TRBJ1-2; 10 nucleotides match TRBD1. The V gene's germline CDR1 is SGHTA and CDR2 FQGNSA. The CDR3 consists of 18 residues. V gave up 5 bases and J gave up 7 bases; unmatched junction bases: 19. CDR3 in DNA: TGTGCCAGCAGCCGCGTTTATGTGTTGACAGGGGGCGCGGGTGGCTACACCTTC. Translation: CASSRVYVLTGGAGGYTF. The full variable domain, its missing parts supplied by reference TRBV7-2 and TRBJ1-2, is GAGVSQSPSNKVTEKGKDVELRCDPISGHTALYWYRQSLGQGLEFLIYFQGNSAPDKSGLPSDRFSAERTGGSVSTLTIQRTQQEDSAVYLCASSRVYVLTGGAGGYTFGSGTRLTVV.

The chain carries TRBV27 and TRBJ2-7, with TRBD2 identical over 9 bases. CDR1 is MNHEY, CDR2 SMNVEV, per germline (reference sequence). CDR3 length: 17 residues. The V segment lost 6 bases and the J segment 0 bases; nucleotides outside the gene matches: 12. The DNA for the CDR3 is TGTGCCAGCAGCCTATTTAGTACTAGCGGGTTCTCCTACGAGCAGTACTTC. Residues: CASSLFSTSGFSYEQYF.

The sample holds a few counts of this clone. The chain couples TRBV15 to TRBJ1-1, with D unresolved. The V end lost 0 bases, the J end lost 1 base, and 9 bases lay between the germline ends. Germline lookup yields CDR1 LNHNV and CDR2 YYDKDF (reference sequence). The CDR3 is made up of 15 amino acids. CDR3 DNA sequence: TGTGCCACCAGCAGAGATTTAGAGGCGAACACTGAAGCTTTCTTT. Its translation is CATSRDLEANTEAFF.

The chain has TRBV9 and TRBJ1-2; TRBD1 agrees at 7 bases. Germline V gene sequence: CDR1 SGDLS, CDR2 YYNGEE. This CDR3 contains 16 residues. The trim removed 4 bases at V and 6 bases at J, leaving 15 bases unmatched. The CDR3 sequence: CASSSLTGAGSDGYTF. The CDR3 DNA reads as TGTGCCAGCAGCTCCCTTACAGGGGCGGGAAGTGATGGCTACACCTTC.

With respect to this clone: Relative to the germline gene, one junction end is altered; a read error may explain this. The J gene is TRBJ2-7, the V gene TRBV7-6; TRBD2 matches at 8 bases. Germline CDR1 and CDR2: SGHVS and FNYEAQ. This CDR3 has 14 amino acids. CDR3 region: CASSLAGGTYEQYF. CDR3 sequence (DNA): TGTGCCAGCAGCCTAGCGGGCGGAACCTACGAGCAGTACTTC.